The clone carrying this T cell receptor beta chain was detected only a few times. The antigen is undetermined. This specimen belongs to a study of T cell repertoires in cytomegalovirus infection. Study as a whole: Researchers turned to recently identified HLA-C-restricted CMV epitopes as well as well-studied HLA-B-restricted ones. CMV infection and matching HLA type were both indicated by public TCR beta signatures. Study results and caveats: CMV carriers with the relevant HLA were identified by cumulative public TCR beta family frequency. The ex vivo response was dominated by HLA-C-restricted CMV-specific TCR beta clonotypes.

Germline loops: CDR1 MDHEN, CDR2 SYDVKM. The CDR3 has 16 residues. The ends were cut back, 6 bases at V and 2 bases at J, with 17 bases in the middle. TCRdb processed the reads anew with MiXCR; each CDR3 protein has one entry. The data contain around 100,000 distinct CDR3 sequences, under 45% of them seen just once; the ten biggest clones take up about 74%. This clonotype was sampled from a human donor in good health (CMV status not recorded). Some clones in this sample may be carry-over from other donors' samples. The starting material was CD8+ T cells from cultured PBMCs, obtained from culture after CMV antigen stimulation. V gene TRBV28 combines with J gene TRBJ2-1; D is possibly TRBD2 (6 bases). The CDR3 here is CASSPPSAGPYNEQFF. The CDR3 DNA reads TGTGCCAGCAGCCCCCCCTCGGCGGGACCCTACAATGAGCAGTTCTTC.